The clone carrying this TCR beta chain was counted once. V was cut by 7 bases and J by 2 bases, with 19 bases left in between. The CDR3 extends over 16 amino acids. Germline values: CDR1 MNHEY, CDR2 SMNVEV (reference sequence). This entry belongs to a study of blood T cell repertoires in COVID-19. Study-level information: T cells, B-cell-depleted T cells, or PBMCs supplied cDNA or gDNA.

The table came from immunoSEQ multiplex PCR; TCRdb's copy has only in-frame clones and leaves some out. Here the sample spans under 250,000 clones, about 86% being singletons. The TCR sequence derives from a woman aged 55-70 years with acute or convalescent COVID-19. Sequences were obtained from peripheral blood. This chain connects TRBV27 to TRBJ2-3; D possibly corresponds to TRBD2 (5 bases). As DNA, the CDR3 is TGTGCCAGCACCCCCCTTCGATGGGAGAACACAGATACGCAGTATTTT. Translating gives CASTPLRWENTDTQYF.